The clone carrying this T cell receptor beta chain has more than one count but fewer than ten. What it recognizes is unknown. V was shortened by 1 base and J by 0 bases, with 17 bases between the two germline ends. This CDR3 spans 18 amino acids. Germline CDR1 and CDR2: SEHNR and FQNEAQ (reference sequence). As every portion of the isolated RNA was reverse transcribed, the sequencing read expressed TCRB transcripts. The method was immunoSEQ multiplex PCR; TCRdb's version includes in-frame clones alone and lacks a portion of them. The data show 680,000 or so clones, around an eighth seen once. The sample comes from a study of beta chain features in type 1 diabetes. Study-level findings and limits: When Type 1 diabetes patients were examined, their TCRB CDR3s proved moderately but significantly shorter in all four CD4+ subsets.

The TCR sequence derives from a young man with type 1 diabetes. Sequencing input: naive CD4+ T cells from blood. This sequence joins TRBV7-9 and TRBJ2-3, with D possibly matching TRBD2 (6 bases). The CDR3 coding sequence is TGTGCCAGCAGCTTAGTGCAGACCCCTAGCGCCAGCACAGATACGCAGTATTTT. It yields the protein CASSLVQTPSASTDTQYF.